These 13 T cell receptor beta chains originate from one sample sequenced in a study of CD8 T cells in Susac syndrome. Random hexamers were used to reverse transcribe roughly 0.5 to 1 ug of RNA. TCRdb re-derived calls from the immunoSEQ multiplex PCR reads in MiXCR, one entry per CDR3 protein. The sample has 150,000 to 200,000 distinct CDR3 sequences; 90% to 95% are singletons. Sequencing was performed on CD4+ T cells from PBMCs. The receptor source for this set is a human donor with Susac syndrome.

The rearrangement links TRBV7-2 to TRBJ1-6; D gene uncertain. The length of the CDR3 is 14 residues. The V gene's germline CDR1 is SGHTA and CDR2 FQGNSA. Trimming stripped 1 base from V and 7 bases from J, with 8 bases between. CDR3 nucleotides: TGTGCCAGCAGCTTAGGGACGGTGAATTCACCCCTCCACTTT. It is translated as CASSLGTVNSPLHF.

CDR3 nucleotide sequence: TGTGCCAGCAGCGTAGGTCCAGGGGCGACCACCGGGGAGCTGTTTTTT. Residues: CASSVGPGATTGELFF. The chain has TRBV9 and TRBJ2-2, with TRBD1 as a possible D gene (6 bases). The CDR3 is 16 residues long. The V and J ends lost 0 bases and 4 bases respectively, with 13 bases between them. Per the germline V gene, CDR1 is SGDLS and CDR2 is YYNGEE. Filled out from reference TRBV9 and TRBJ2-2, the complete variable domain reads DSGVTQTPKHLITATGQRVTLRCSPRSGDLSVYWYQQSLDQGLQFLIQYYNGEERAKGNILERFSAQQFPDLHSELNLSSLELGDSALYFCASSVGPGATTGELFFGEGSRLTVL.

The chain combines TRBV7-2 with TRBJ2-7; no firm D call. Germline CDR1 is SGHTA and CDR2 is FQGNSA. Trimming took off 6 bases at V and 8 bases at J, with 17 bases between the two ends. The CDR3 spans 13 residues. CDR3 region: CASRPIGTEKQYF. The CDR3 bases are TGTGCCAGCAGACCGATAGGCACCGAGAAGCAGTACTTC.

The chain couples TRBV23-1 to TRBJ1-2, with D possibly TRBD1 on 5 matching bases. TRBV23-1 is recorded as an ORF, its role being uncertain. The CDR3 length is 13 residues. Trimming pared 8 bases from V and 7 bases from J, leaving 17 bases between. The CDR3, as DNA: TGCGCCAGCTCTCAGGGCTTACGGGGTGGCTACACCTTC. As protein: CASSQGLRGGYTF.

The V call is TRBV5-4, the J call TRBJ1-4, with D possibly matching TRBD1 (5 bases). V gave up 3 bases and J gave up 0 bases, with 9 bases separating them. The CDR3 is 15 amino acids. CDR1 and CDR2 from the germline V gene are SGHNT and YYREEE (reference sequence). In DNA, the CDR3 is TGTGCCAGCAGCTGGGACGGCGCAACTAATGAAAAACTGTTTTTT. It encodes CASSWDGATNEKLFF. The full variable domain, rest sourced from reference TRBV5-4 and TRBJ1-4, is ETGVTQSPTHLIKTRGQQVTLRCSSQSGHNTVSWYQQALGQGPQFIFQYYREEENGRGNFPPRFSGLQFPNYSSELNVNALELDDSALYLCASSWDGATNEKLFFGSGTQLSVL.

V and J are TRBV5-6 and TRBJ2-2; a possible D gene is TRBD1 (6 bases). Per germline, CDR1 SGHDT and CDR2 YYEEEE. V lost 7 bases to trimming and J lost 5 bases, with 15 bases between them. The CDR3 is 14 amino acids. The CDR3 coding sequence is TGTGCCAGCCTGTCTCAGGGGAAAACCGGGGAGCTGTTTTTT. The encoded protein is CASLSQGKTGELFF.

V usage is TRBV20-1 and J usage is TRBJ2-1; D is ambiguous. V was clipped by 2 bases and J by 0 bases, with 11 bases between them. The CDR3 runs 15 residues. In germline, CDR1 is DFQATT, CDR2 SNEGSKA (reference sequence). The CDR3 DNA follows: TGCAGTGCTAGACCAGGTCCCAGCTCCTACAATGAGCAGTTCTTC. Its translation is CSARPGPSSYNEQFF.

This sequence joins TRBV4-2 and TRBJ2-2; TRBD1 is a possible D gene (6 bases). V was trimmed by 4 bases and J by 5 bases, leaving 23 bases between them. CDR1 is LGHNA, CDR2 YNFKEQ, per germline. CDR3 length equals 18 residues. For the CDR3, the DNA is TGTGCCAGCAGCCTCGGCGTAACAGGGCTAGAGGGGACCGGGGAGCTGTTTTTT. This encodes CASSLGVTGLEGTGELFF.

This clonotype turned up a few times. This sequence joins TRBV6-6 and TRBJ1-2; TRBD1 matches at 7 bases. In germline, CDR1 is MNHNY, CDR2 SVGAGI (reference sequence). J was trimmed by 2 bases and V by 2 bases; bases with no gene match: 2. The CDR3 extends over 14 amino acids. CDR3 protein: CASSYGTANYGYTF. The CDR3 DNA reads TGTGCCAGCAGTTACGGGACAGCGAACTATGGCTACACCTTC.

The chain uses TRBV10-3 and TRBJ1-2; 9 nucleotides agree with TRBD1. This CDR3 spans 16 amino acids. V gave up 4 bases and J gave up 3 bases; unmatched junction bases: 9. The germline V gene has CDR1 ENHRY and CDR2 SYGVKD. The CDR3 loop is CAISGDREVEDYGYTF. Written as DNA, the CDR3 is TGTGCCATCAGTGGGGACAGGGAGGTAGAAGACTATGGCTACACCTTC.

J is TRBJ2-3 and V is TRBV10-1; TRBD2 matches at 9 bases. The trim removed 3 bases at V and 12 bases at J, leaving 7 bases unmatched. Germline V CDR1 and CDR2: WNHNN, SYGVQD (reference sequence). The CDR3 covers 13 residues. The DNA for the CDR3 is TGCGCCAGCAGTGACCCTGGGACTAGCACTCAGTATTTT. It translates to CASSDPGTSTQYF.

This rearrangement joins TRBV29-1 to TRBJ2-5, with 7 bases aligning to TRBD2. The V gene end was trimmed by 7 bases and the J gene end by 5 bases; junction bases not matched to a gene: 16. CDR3 length equals 15 residues. Germline assignment: CDR1 SQVTM and CDR2 ANQGSEA. This CDR3 is CSADSRAGSGETQYF. As DNA, the CDR3 is TGCAGCGCCGACTCTCGAGCGGGGTCAGGGGAGACCCAGTACTTC.

This chain uses TRBV9 with TRBJ2-7; 9 nucleotides agree with TRBD2. This CDR3 region has 15 residues. Germline V gene lookup returns CDR1 SGDLS and CDR2 YYNGEE. The V gene end was trimmed by 3 bases and the J gene end by 6 bases; junction bases not matched to a gene: 10. CDR3 bases: TGTGCCAGCAGCGAGGAACCGGGACTAGCTCGCGAGCAGTACTTC. This codes for CASSEEPGLAREQYF.